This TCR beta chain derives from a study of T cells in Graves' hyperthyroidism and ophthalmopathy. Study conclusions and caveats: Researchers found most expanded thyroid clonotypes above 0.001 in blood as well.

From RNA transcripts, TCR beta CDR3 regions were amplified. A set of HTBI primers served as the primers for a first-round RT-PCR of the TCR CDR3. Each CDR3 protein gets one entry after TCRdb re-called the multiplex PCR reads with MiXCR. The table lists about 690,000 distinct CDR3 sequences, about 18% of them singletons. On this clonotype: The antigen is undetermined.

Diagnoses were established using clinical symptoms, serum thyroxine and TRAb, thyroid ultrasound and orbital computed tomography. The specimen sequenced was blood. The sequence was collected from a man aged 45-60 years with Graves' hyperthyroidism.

Here the CDR3 DNA reads TGCAGTGCTCCCCAACTCTCCGCCGACACAGATACGCAGTATTTT. This encodes CSAPQLSADTDTQYF. The chain has TRBV20-1 and TRBJ2-3; D gene ambiguous. Germline V gene lookup returns CDR1 DFQATT and CDR2 SNEGSKA (reference sequence). Trimming took 5 bases from V and 2 from J, leaving 17 bases between them. The CDR3 totals 15 residues.